This T cell receptor (beta chain) was identified during a study of blood T cell repertoires in COVID-19. Study-level background: The samples span acute and convalescent COVID-19 from the United States, Italy and Spain. Sample material is recorded as cDNA or gDNA derived from T cells, B-cell-depleted T cells, or PBMCs.

V gave up 4 bases and J gave up 5 bases, with 19 bases separating them. In germline, CDR1 is SNHLY, CDR2 FYNNEI. The CDR3 runs to 16 residues. In the authors' methods: Nucleated cell counts were estimated from reference gene primer amplification. Profiled with immunoSEQ multiplex PCR; TCRdb holds only in-frame clones, not every one. V and J calls and clone size are those listed in that table; D and trimming were worked out from the DNA. The repertoire holds roughly 68,000 clones, with 88% as singletons. The origin of this receptor is a woman aged 60-75 years with COVID-19, enrolled during active disease. The specimen sequenced was peripheral blood. V usage is TRBV2 and J usage is TRBJ2-3; D is possibly TRBD2 (5 bases). As DNA, the CDR3 is TGTGCCAGCAGTGTAGGCCTAGCCCAATCGGGAGATACGCAGTATTTT. Amino acid sequence: CASSVGLAQSGDTQYF.